This T cell receptor beta chain came from a study of shared clonotypes between healthy human individuals (TCRdb year 2020). Broadly, across the study: The cohort comprised two women and a few men aged 18 to 49 years. For each donor, three plates each were used for CD4 naive and CD4 memory, two plates were used for CD8 naive, and one plate was used for CD8 memory. The study deeply sequenced blood TCR repertoires of 5 or 6 healthy adults to estimate repertoire size and the extent of clonotype sharing between individuals. To increase sequencing depth and limit assay-specific biases, TCR repertoire library preparation and sequencing were carried out by different laboratories using diverse techniques. Each donor's leukapheresis produced roughly between roughly 0.85 and 10 billion PBMCs.

TCR CDR3 regions were amplified from genomic DNA by multiplex PCR using the deep immunoSEQ assay. Extracted genomic DNA from each cell subset was spread evenly across all wells of several immunoSEQ 96-well plates, with each plate serving as a replicate. For sorted subsets, each replicate PCR was loaded with around 200 ng genomic DNA, equivalent to 30,000 or so T cell genomes. The purified libraries were quantified using a Qubit 3.0 fluorometer, sized with a Bioanalyzer 2100, and then quantified again using the KAPA Library Quantification kit. Each immunoSEQ 96-well plate was sequenced on its own single-read 150-cycle Illumina NextSeq 550 flow cell. Per the source publication's procedure: Because the immunoSEQ output held only junctional sequences and lacked quality scores, the filtering could not match the filtering applied to full-length reads. To assign V/J genes and CDR3, sequences were annotated using PyIR, a Python wrapper for IgBLAST v1.9, with IMGT germline references. Any read was removed if the V/J assignment was weak (E-value above 1e-6), the CDR3 was missing, or the read contained stop codons, out-of-frame junctions, or ambiguous translated residues. V3J clonotypes were defined as sequences sharing an identical inferred V gene, J gene, and CDR3 amino acid sequence. Percentage overlap between repertoires was calculated by dividing the number of shared unique clonotypes by the size of the smaller repertoire. Richness of each repertoire was evaluated using RTK rarefaction, the Chao1 estimator, and Recon v2.1 estimates of unobserved clonotypes. Generation probabilities were computed with OLGA for all TCRbeta clonotypes obtained by the gDNA method from four donors. Here the immuneACCESS table is served through TCRdb, limited to in-frame sequences with V and J called. Missing clones are a known gap in these copies; in checked studies unresolved V genes cover under half, and the rest lacks a known reason. V, J and clone size reflect that table, while D and trimming were determined from the DNA. The sample table contains 650,000 to 700,000 clones; only one count was recorded for about 90% of them. In total, the top ten clones hold 34% of the sample.

The donors were healthy, HIV-negative adults who had no recently reported acute infections or vaccinations. Every donor was a Caucasian adult residing in Nashville, Tennessee, USA. CD8 memory samples combined magnetically selected CD45RO+ cells with CCR7-negative CD45RA+ effector memory (TemRA) cells. Blood was obtained by leukapheresis, after which PBMCs were separated by Ficoll-Histopaque density gradient centrifugation and cryopreserved in liquid nitrogen vapor phase. Analytical flow cytometry was used to check the purity and quantity of every magnetically sorted T cell population. Each sorted fraction had its genomic DNA isolated and then quantified by UV absorbance on a Nanodrop 2000c. Overall study outcomes, separate from this receptor: Sampling was restricted to blood, and TCR repertoires in tissue are likely to differ from TCR repertoires in blood. Clonotypes shared by all four sorted-subset donors showed higher generation probabilities than non-shared clonotypes. Naive subsets generally had larger estimated clonotype richness than memory subsets. Across a handful of donors, about 4.5% of naive CD4, approximately 3.6% of naive CD8, roughly 2.3% of memory CD4, and approximately 0.4% of memory CD8 clonotypes were shared. Because the study included a small number of donors, the genetic and exposure-history diversity represented was limited. Based on pairwise subsampling, the degree of clonotype sharing among donors was expected to be affected by sequencing depth. Rarefaction of sorted-subset datasets indicated incomplete sequencing despite the large sequencing depth.

A note on this clone: Its antigen target is currently unknown. No qualities accompany the bases; no much larger clone lies one base away.

Inclusive of the bounding cysteine and phenylalanine, the CDR3 is 15 residues long. Only the CDR3 DNA stays, 45 bases, in frame from base 1. As encoded in the germline V gene (reference sequence), CDR1 is SGHNT while CDR2 is YYREEE. V is trimmed back by 1 base and J by 7 bases, and the junction contains 7 bases that no gene match accounts for. The chain uses TRBV5-4 and TRBJ2-1, and TRBD2 matches 8 of the central bases. Sequenced sample: memory CD8+ T cells from PBMCs. The sample's cell subset or site label, in plain terms: CD45RO+ cells pooled with CCR7-negative TemRA cells. The sequence derives from a man younger than 30 in good health. Some clones in this sample may be carry-over from other donors' samples. The encoded CDR3 is CASSLLAGTGNEQFF. In nucleotide form, the sequence is TGTGCCAGCAGCTTGTTAGCGGGAACGGGGAATGAGCAGTTCTTC.